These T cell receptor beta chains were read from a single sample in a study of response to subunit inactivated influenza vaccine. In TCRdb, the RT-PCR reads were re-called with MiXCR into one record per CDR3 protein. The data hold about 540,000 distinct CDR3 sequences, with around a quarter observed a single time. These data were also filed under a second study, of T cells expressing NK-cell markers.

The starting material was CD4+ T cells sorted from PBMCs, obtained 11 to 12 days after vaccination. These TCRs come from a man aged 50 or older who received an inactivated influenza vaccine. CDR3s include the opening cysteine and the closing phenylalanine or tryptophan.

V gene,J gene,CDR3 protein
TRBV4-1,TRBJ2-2,CASSLNRVTTGELFF
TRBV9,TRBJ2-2,CASSVVGSTGELFF
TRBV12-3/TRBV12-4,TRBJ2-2,CASCRGTGELFF
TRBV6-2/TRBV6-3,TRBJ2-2,CASRTPRDISTGELFF
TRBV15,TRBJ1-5,CATSRATGSGQPQHF
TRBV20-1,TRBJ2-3,CSARDPSGGTDTQYF
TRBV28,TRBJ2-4,CASSLAGGMDIQYF
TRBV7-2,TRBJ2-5,CASSLAWRGGLETQYF
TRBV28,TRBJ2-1,CASSIPGQSYNEQFF
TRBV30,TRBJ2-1,CASLAGGGGFDEQFF
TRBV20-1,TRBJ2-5,CSARVGGRGETQYF
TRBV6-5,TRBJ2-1,CASSYSTLANEQFF
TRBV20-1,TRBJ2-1,CSARDQREVGNEQFF
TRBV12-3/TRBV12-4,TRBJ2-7,CASSDTGPRPYEQYF
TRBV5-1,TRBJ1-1,CASSLAGRSIGFF
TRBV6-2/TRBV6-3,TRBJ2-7,CASNSVWTDEQYF
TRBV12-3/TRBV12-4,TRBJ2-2,CASRVGRTGELFF
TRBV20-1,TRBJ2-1,CSAHSGGANNEQFF
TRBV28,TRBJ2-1,CASSPGWGQGTSEQFF
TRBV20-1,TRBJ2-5,CSARDPRRGELETQYF
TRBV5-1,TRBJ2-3,CASSNQGDRTDTQYF
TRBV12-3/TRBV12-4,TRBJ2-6,CASSSSTGPSGANVLTF
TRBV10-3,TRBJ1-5,CATAGVNSNQPQHF
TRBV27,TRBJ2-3,CASSDQVVPSTDTQYF
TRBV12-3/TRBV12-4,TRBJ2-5,CASSRRRSETQYF
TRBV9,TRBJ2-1,CASSVKGYNEQFF
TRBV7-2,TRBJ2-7,CARRASSYEQYF
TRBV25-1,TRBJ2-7,CASSRQGAGEQYF
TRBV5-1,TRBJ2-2,CASSLAAGPMAGELFF
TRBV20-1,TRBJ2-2,CSASRQGAATGELFF
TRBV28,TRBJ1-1,CASSLSSFTEAFF
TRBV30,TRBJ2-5,CAWSINGRQETQYF
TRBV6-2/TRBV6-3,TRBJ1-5,CASHGRDPLTQPQHF
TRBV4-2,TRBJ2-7,CASSQGGRGDYEQYF
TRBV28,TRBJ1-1,CASITPPGTDTEAFF
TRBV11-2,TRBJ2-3,CASSLEAREFTDTQYF
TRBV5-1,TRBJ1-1,CASSLWGGQRNTEAFF
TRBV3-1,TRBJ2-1,CASRRGSGRAGNEQFF
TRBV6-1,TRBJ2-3,CASSRAGQGPLAQYF
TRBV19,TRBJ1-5,CASSNGNNQPQHF
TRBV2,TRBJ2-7,CASSRGTPYEQYF
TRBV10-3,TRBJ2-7,CAISESRQNANEQYF
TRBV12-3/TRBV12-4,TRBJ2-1,CASTVGDPEQFF
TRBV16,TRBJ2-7,CASGTMTSGRAEQYF
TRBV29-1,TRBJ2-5,CSVVSGRVQETQYF
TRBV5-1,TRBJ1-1,CASSLEGRVGTEAFF
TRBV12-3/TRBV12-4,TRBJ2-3,CASSRDFGTDTQYF
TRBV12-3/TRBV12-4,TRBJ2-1,CASSPLFQVAGEDEQFF
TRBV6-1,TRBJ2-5,CASRRQAGQAETQYF
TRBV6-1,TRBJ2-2,CASSPMGGTGELFF
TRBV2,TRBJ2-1,CASRYRTRDNEQFF
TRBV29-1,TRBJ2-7,CSVELPGTPRNEQYF
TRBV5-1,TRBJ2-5,CASSLAPSDQETQYF
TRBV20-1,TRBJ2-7,CSAAPQGLYEQYF